A single sample gave rise to the 21 T cell receptor beta chains below, sequenced in a study of CD8 T cells in Susac syndrome (dated 2019 in TCRdb). The method behind the library was the immunoSEQ multiplex PCR assay. RNA was extracted using the RNeasy kit, and about 0.5 to 1 ug of the RNA was reverse transcribed with random hexamers. TCRdb took the public reads, trimmed them with fastp at Q25, ran MiXCR for clone calling and kept in-frame beta chains. Rows with one shared CDR3 protein collapse into an entry with the most common genes and DNA. The sample table contains under 150,000 distinct CDR3 sequences; only one count was recorded for around 80% of them. The leading ten clones occupy roughly 0.5% of the sample. Material for sequencing was CD8+ T cells from PBMCs. The receptors derive from a human donor with multiple sclerosis.

The chain is built from TRBV30 and TRBJ2-5; 12 positions match TRBD1. In germline, CDR1 is GTSNPN, CDR2 SVGIG (reference sequence). This CDR3 is built from 17 residues. The V and J ends lost 4 bases and 4 bases, in that order; junction bases with no gene match: 13. CDR3 nucleotide sequence: TGTGCCTGGACCTCTACCCCCTGGGGACAGGGGGCAGAGACCCAGTACTTC. It specifies CAWTSTPWGQGAETQYF.

The J gene is TRBJ2-3, the V gene TRBV9; either TRBD1 or TRBD2 may fit D (7 bases each). V gave up 7 bases and J gave up 6 bases, with 18 bases separating them. Germline loops: CDR1 SGDLS, CDR2 YYNGEE. The CDR3 is made up of 14 amino acids. The DNA for the CDR3 is TGTGCCAGCGGGAGGGGGCTAAACGTCGATACGCAGTATTTT. Residues: CASGRGLNVDTQYF.

The chain links TRBV6-1 to TRBJ2-7; 7 nucleotides match TRBD2. Germline V CDR1 and CDR2: MNHNS, SASEGT. This CDR3 is 15 amino acids long. After removal of 3 bases from V and 3 bases from J, the junction contained 8 bases not matched to a gene. CDR3 DNA: TGTGCCAGCAGTGACCCCGGGACTATATACTACGAGCAGTACGTC. This gives the protein CASSDPGTIYYEQYV.

The chain couples TRBV6-5 to TRBJ2-7; D not certain. The ends were cut back, 0 bases at V and 4 bases at J, with 10 bases in the middle. Germline V gene data show CDR1 as MNHEY and CDR2 as SVGAGI. CDR3 size: 14 residues. The CDR3 nucleotides read TGTGCCAGCAGTTACTCTGCAGAGGATTACGAGCAGTACTTC. Its protein is CASSYSAEDYEQYF.

This chain connects TRBV12-3 or TRBV12-4 to TRBJ1-2, with 7 bases matching TRBD1. This CDR3 contains 14 residues. V lost 6 bases to trimming and J lost 8 bases; unmatched junction nucleotides: 12. The CDR3 DNA reads as TGTGCCAGCAGCACCGGACAGGCGCTGGCAGGCTACACCTTC. Encoded protein: CASSTGQALAGYTF.

This chain connects TRBV24-1 to TRBJ1-3; 7 nucleotides align to TRBD1. The germline V gene encodes CDR1 KGHDR and CDR2 SFDVKD. This CDR3 contains 13 residues. With V trimmed by 9 bases and J by 6 bases, 7 bases remained unmatched. The CDR3 spells CATPRGSENTIYF. CDR3 bases: TGTGCCACCCCCAGGGGGAGCGAAAACACCATATATTTT.

The chain couples TRBV19 to TRBJ1-1; D uncertain. Germline V lookup: CDR1 LNHDA, CDR2 SQIVND (reference sequence). The CDR3 is 14 residues long. V lost 7 bases and J 5 bases, leaving 17 bases between the germline ends. CDR3 DNA: TGTGCCAGTACCTACGACGGCGAACAAACTGAAGCTTTCTTT. Protein product: CASTYDGEQTEAFF.

The chain is built from TRBV25-1 and TRBJ2-3; 8 bases line up with TRBD2. This CDR3 has 16 amino acids. Germline CDR1 and CDR2: MGHDK and SYGVNS. The V and J ends lost 3 bases and 1 base, in that order; junction bases with no gene match: 6. As DNA, the CDR3 is TGTGCCAGCAGTGAGAAGCGGGAGTTGCGCACAGATACGCAGTATTTT. Protein sequence: CASSEKRELRTDTQYF.

The genes are TRBV28 and TRBJ2-5, with TRBD2 matching 12 bases. The CDR3 contains 16 residues. The germline gives CDR1 MDHEN, CDR2 SYDVKM. Losses at the gene ends were 3 bases for V and 5 bases for J; bases not matched to a gene: 7. The CDR3 DNA reads as TGTGCCAGCAGTTTGCCTAGCGGGGGGGGCCGGGAGACCCAGTACTTC. This gives the protein CASSLPSGGGRETQYF.

This sequence joins TRBV27 and TRBJ2-1, with D possibly TRBD1 on 7 matching bases. V was cut by 3 bases and J by 7 bases, with 16 bases left in between. Germline V gene data show CDR1 as MNHEY and CDR2 as SMNVEV (reference sequence). This CDR3 is 15 amino acids long. CDR3 DNA: TGTGCCAGCAGTTTGGTAGGGGGGACAGTAAATGAGCAGTTCTTC. It translates to CASSLVGGTVNEQFF.

The chain uses TRBV29-1 and TRBJ2-2; possible D gene TRBD1, 6 bases. V was cut by 6 bases and J by 5 bases, with 10 bases left in between. Germline V lookup: CDR1 SQVTM, CDR2 ANQGSEA. The length of the CDR3 is 12 residues. The CDR3, as DNA: TGCAGCGTGAGAACAGGGACCGGGGAGCTGTTTTTT. This encodes CSVRTGTGELFF.

The rearrangement joins TRBV12-3 or TRBV12-4 to TRBJ2-3; 8 bases align to TRBD1. The trim removed 0 bases at V and 5 bases at J, leaving 4 bases unmatched. CDR3 size: 15 residues. CDR3 region: CASSLADRALDTQYF. CDR3 in DNA: TGTGCCAGCAGTTTAGCGGACAGGGCCTTAGATACGCAGTATTTT.

The V gene is TRBV6-5, the J gene TRBJ2-7; D unresolved. The CDR3 length is 16 residues. CDR1 MNHEY and CDR2 SVGAGI come from the germline V gene. Trimming stripped 0 bases from V and 2 bases from J, with 14 bases between. CDR3 protein: CASSYSFSERTYEQYF. The CDR3 DNA sequence: TGTGCCAGCAGTTACTCGTTTTCCGAGCGTACCTACGAGCAGTACTTC.

This clonotype was seen more than once but under ten times. This chain uses TRBV11-2 with TRBJ2-3; D might be TRBD1 or TRBD2, each matching 5 bases. The CDR3 is made up of 16 amino acids. Trimming stripped 5 bases from V and 5 bases from J, with 20 bases between. Germline-derived CDR1 and CDR2 are SGHAT and FQNNGV. In DNA, the CDR3 is TGTGCCAGCAGCCCGTTGTGGGACCGAGATCAAGATACGCAGTATTTT. Translation: CASSPLWDRDQDTQYF.

V and J are TRBV4-3 and TRBJ2-7; D remains unclear. Germline loops: CDR1 LGHNA, CDR2 YSLEER. Trimming removed 4 bases at V and 2 bases at J, with 12 bases between. CDR3 length equals 14 residues. The CDR3 sequence: CASSLSLGAYEQYV. The CDR3, as DNA: TGCGCCAGCAGCCTTTCTTTAGGCGCCTACGAGCAGTACGTC.

The chain employs TRBV7-2 and TRBJ2-1; 10 bases agree with TRBD2. CDR1 SGHTA and CDR2 FQGNSA come from the germline V gene. With V trimmed by 4 bases and J by 2 bases, 5 bases remained unmatched. The CDR3 spans 16 residues. Written as DNA, the CDR3 is TGTGCCAGCAGCTCCCTAGCGGGAGCCGCCTACAATGAGCAGTTCTTC. Its translation: CASSSLAGAAYNEQFF.

The DNA of the CDR3 is TGCGCCAGCAGCTCGCGTGGAGCTACTCTTGGAAACACCATATATTTT. Protein sequence: CASSSRGATLGNTIYF. J is TRBJ1-3 and V is TRBV5-1; D not resolved. The germline V and J ends were trimmed by 3 bases and 3 bases, with 16 bases remaining between them. This CDR3 is 16 amino acids long. Germline-derived CDR1 and CDR2 are SGHRS and YFSETQ.

This clonotype appeared many times. The V and J genes are TRBV13 and TRBJ2-5; D unclear. The V gene lost 1 base and the J gene lost 4 bases, with 1 base spanning the gap. The CDR3 sequence is 11 residues long. The germline gives CDR1 PRHDT, CDR2 FYEKMQ (reference sequence). CDR3: CASSLVETQYF. CDR3 DNA: TGTGCCAGCAGCTTAGTAGAGACCCAGTACTTC.

V is TRBV6-1 and J is TRBJ2-1; TRBD1 matches 7 bases. CDR3 length: 17 amino acids. Unmatched junction bases numbered 15, after V lost 5 bases and J lost 5 bases. Germline V gives CDR1 MNHNS, CDR2 SASEGT. The CDR3: CASSLTSVTGINNEQFF. The DNA of the CDR3 is TGTGCCAGCAGTCTCACCTCCGTGACAGGGATCAACAATGAGCAGTTCTTC.

This clonotype was counted between two and nine times. The rearrangement links TRBV6-6 to TRBJ2-7; possible D gene TRBD2, 5 bases. In germline, CDR1 is MNHNY, CDR2 SVGAGI (reference sequence). This CDR3 comprises 16 residues. The ends were cut back, 6 bases at V and 2 bases at J, with 20 bases in the middle. The CDR3 loop is CASSPAAGGPPYEQYV. Here the CDR3 DNA reads TGTGCCAGCAGCCCAGCGGCGGGCGGCCCACCCTACGAGCAGTACGTC.

J is TRBJ1-2 and V is TRBV19, with a possible D match to TRBD1 (6 bases). The CDR3 is 16 amino acids. V lost 4 bases and J 8 bases, leaving 23 bases between the germline ends. Germline V gives CDR1 LNHDA, CDR2 SQIVND (reference sequence). In DNA form, the CDR3 reads TGTGCCAGTAGTACTCTTCTGGGGCAGGGGTTCGAGGGCTACACCTTC. This codes for CASSTLLGQGFEGYTF.